The rows below give T cell receptor beta chains drawn from one sample of a study of blood T cell repertoires in COVID-19. Profiling relied on immunoSEQ multiplex PCR, and the TCRdb table lists in-frame clones only, not all of them. The sample lists more than 15,000 clones; 85% to 90% were seen once. Input material: peripheral blood. All receptors come from a man in his sixties with acute or convalescent COVID-19. The CDR3 runs from the conserved cysteine through the conserved F or W. D genes are given only for firm matches. Size is stated for part of the rows, as once, few or many counts, or as a class when the clone is expanded.

abundance	j_gene	d_gene	v_gene	CDR3aa	CDR3nt
NA	TRBJ2-1	TRBD1	TRBV28	CASAPSGTGYNEQFF	TGTGCCAGCGCCCCCTCCGGGACAGGGTACAATGAGCAGTTCTTC
NA	TRBJ1-3	NA	TRBV7-3	CASSTIKPGREGGNTIYF	TGTGCCAGCAGCACCATAAAGCCCGGCAGGGAAGGGGGAAACACCATATATTTT
few	TRBJ1-1	NA	TRBV5-1	CASSADRPSGTEAFF	TGCGCCAGCAGCGCAGACAGGCCCTCGGGAACTGAAGCTTTCTTT
few	TRBJ2-7	TRBD2	TRBV9	CASSVQAGGPYEQYF	TGTGCCAGCAGCGTACAAGCGGGAGGGCCTTACGAGCAGTACTTC
NA	TRBJ2-7	NA	TRBV18	CASSPRRSYEQYF	TGTGCCAGCTCACCACGGAGATCCTACGAGCAGTACTTC
NA	TRBJ1-2	NA	TRBV6-1	CASSEAGNYGYTF	TGTGCCAGCAGTGAAGCCGGGAACTATGGCTACACCTTC
NA	TRBJ2-2	NA	TRBV29-1	CSVEGHNTGELFF	TGCAGCGTTGAGGGACACAACACCGGGGAGCTGTTTTTT
NA	TRBJ2-7	NA	TRBV27	CASSLPGGEQYF	TGTGCCAGCAGTTTACCCGGGGGCGAGCAGTACTTC
NA	TRBJ1-2	NA	TRBV11-2	CASSPLRGPQGYTF	TGTGCCAGCAGCCCTTTGAGAGGCCCCCAAGGCTACACCTTC
once	TRBJ2-1	TRBD2	TRBV2	CASSRLAAQGEQFF	TGTGCCAGCAGTCGACTAGCGGCCCAGGGTGAGCAGTTCTTC
few	TRBJ1-1	NA	TRBV12-3/TRBV12-4	CASSLVLQSEAFF	TGTGCCAGCAGTTTAGTATTACAGTCTGAAGCTTTCTTT
NA	TRBJ1-1	NA	TRBV27	CASSIGSPRTRVNTEAFF	TGTGCCAGCAGTATCGGTTCCCCTAGAACTAGGGTGAACACTGAAGCTTTCTTT
NA	TRBJ1-2	NA	TRBV7-8	CASSFVRGDGYTF	TGTGCCAGCAGCTTTGTTAGGGGTGATGGCTACACCTTC
NA	TRBJ1-1	TRBD1	TRBV6-5	CASRIRQGGTEAFF	TGTGCCAGCAGAATTAGACAGGGAGGCACTGAAGCTTTCTTT
NA	TRBJ1-5	TRBD1	TRBV6-5	CASSWTGGGGQPQHF	TGTGCCAGCAGTTGGACAGGGGGAGGCGGTCAGCCCCAGCATTTT
NA	TRBJ1-5	NA	TRBV12-5	CASGPPRGGNQPQHF	TGTGCTAGTGGTCCCCCCCGAGGGGGAAATCAGCCCCAGCATTTT
once	TRBJ1-3	NA	TRBV28	CASSLSGPTGNTIYF	TGTGCCAGCAGTTTATCAGGGCCGACAGGAAACACCATATATTTT
NA	TRBJ1-5	NA	TRBV18	CASSPEGRDQPQHF	TGTGCCAGCTCCCCTGAGGGAAGGGATCAGCCCCAGCATTTT
NA	TRBJ2-7	NA	TRBV5-4	CASSFRDRSYEQYF	TGTGCCAGCAGCTTCCGGGATCGCTCCTACGAGCAGTACTTC
NA	TRBJ2-5	TRBD1	TRBV2	CASSEGTVGETQYF	TGTGCCAGCAGTGAGGGGACAGTAGGGGAGACCCAGTACTTC
NA	TRBJ2-2	NA	TRBV27	CASSNRDTNPGELFF	TGTGCCAGCAGCAATCGGGACACAAATCCCGGGGAGCTGTTTTTT
NA	TRBJ2-7	TRBD2	TRBV9	CASSVAATSGSYEQYF	TGTGCCAGCAGCGTAGCTGCGACTAGCGGCTCCTACGAGCAGTACTTC
NA	TRBJ2-5	NA	TRBV5-1	CASSLDRARETQYF	TGCGCCAGCAGCTTGGACAGGGCCCGGGAGACCCAGTACTTC
NA	TRBJ2-1	TRBD2	TRBV6-5	CASTRTSSYNEQFF	TGTGCCAGCACCCGGACTAGCTCCTACAATGAGCAGTTCTTC
NA	TRBJ1-5	NA	TRBV6-1	CASSGQQGSGNQPQHF	TGTGCCAGCAGTGGACAACAGGGAAGCGGCAATCAGCCCCAGCATTTT
NA	TRBJ2-7	NA	TRBV7-8	CASSLGDSAHEQYF	TGTGCCAGCAGCTTAGGGGACTCTGCCCACGAGCAGTACTTC
NA	TRBJ1-1	NA	TRBV20-1	CSANSLQTAFF	TGCAGTGCTAACTCACTTCAAACGGCTTTCTTT
NA	TRBJ2-1	NA	TRBV7-9	CASSPRPSLGDNEQFF	TGTGCCAGCAGCCCGCGTCCCAGTCTAGGGGACAATGAGCAGTTCTTC
NA	TRBJ1-3	NA	TRBV19	CASSRETRSSGNTIYF	TGTGCCAGTAGTAGAGAGACAAGAAGCTCTGGAAACACCATATATTTT
few	TRBJ2-1	NA	TRBV6-1	CASSEASGTYNEQFF	TGTGCCAGCAGTGAAGCTAGCGGCACCTACAATGAGCAGTTCTTC
NA	TRBJ1-1	NA	TRBV18	CASSPRAALNTEAFF	TGTGCCAGCTCACCACGGGCAGCACTGAACACTGAAGCTTTCTTT
NA	TRBJ1-2	NA	TRBV28	CASSFSPGGGYTF	TGTGCCAGCAGTTTTTCCCCGGGCGGGGGCTACACCTTC
NA	TRBJ1-1	TRBD1	TRBV3-1/TRBV3-2	CASSPTGTGVGTEAFF	TGTGCCAGCAGCCCTACCGGGACAGGGGTGGGCACTGAAGCTTTCTTT
NA	TRBJ2-2	NA	TRBV3-1/TRBV3-2	CASSQVRGGGDTGELFF	TGTGCCAGCAGCCAAGTAAGAGGAGGAGGAGACACCGGGGAGCTGTTTTTT
NA	TRBJ2-2	TRBD2	TRBV5-1	CASSFLSGRVGELFF	TGCGCCAGCAGCTTCCTATCCGGGAGGGTCGGGGAGCTGTTTTTT
NA	TRBJ2-2	TRBD1	TRBV5-6	CASLTGGTGELFF	TGTGCCAGCCTCACAGGGGGCACCGGGGAGCTGTTTTTT
once	TRBJ1-2	NA	TRBV29-1	CSSGRSDGYTF	TGCAGCTCGGGGAGGTCTGACGGCTACACCTTC
NA	TRBJ1-5	TRBD1	TRBV29-1	CSVSTGVNQPQHF	TGCAGCGTCTCAACAGGGGTCAATCAGCCCCAGCATTTT